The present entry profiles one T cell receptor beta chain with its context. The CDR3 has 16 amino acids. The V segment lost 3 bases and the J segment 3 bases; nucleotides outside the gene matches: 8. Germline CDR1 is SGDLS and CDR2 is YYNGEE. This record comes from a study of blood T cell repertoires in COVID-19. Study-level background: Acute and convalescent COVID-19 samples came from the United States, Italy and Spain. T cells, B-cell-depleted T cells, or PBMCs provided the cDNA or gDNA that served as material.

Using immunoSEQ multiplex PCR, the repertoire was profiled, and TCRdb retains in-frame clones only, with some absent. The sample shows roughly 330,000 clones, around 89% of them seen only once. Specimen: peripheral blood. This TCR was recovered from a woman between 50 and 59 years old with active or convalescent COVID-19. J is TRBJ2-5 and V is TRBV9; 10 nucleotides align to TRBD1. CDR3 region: CASSAGQGVGEETQYF. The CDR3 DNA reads TGTGCCAGCAGCGCAGGACAGGGGGTCGGTGAAGAGACCCAGTACTTC.